The following is a T cell receptor (beta chain) sequence with its context. Source study methods: Counts of nucleated cells, estimated from reference gene primer amplification, were obtained. The protocol was immunoSEQ multiplex PCR, while the TCRdb copy is restricted to in-frame clones and leaves out a portion. The D gene and trimming were derived from the DNA, and the V and J assignments and clone size from that table. The sample contains 150,000 to 200,000 clones, 88% of which appear only once. This sample is part of a study of blood T cell repertoires in COVID-19. At the level of the study: Some COVID-19 samples were acute and others convalescent; all came from the United States, Italy and Spain. The analysed material was cDNA or gDNA that came from T cells, B-cell-depleted T cells, or PBMCs.

This receptor was identified in a man aged 55 to 69 with acute or convalescent COVID-19. Sequenced material: peripheral blood.

CDR3 coding DNA: TGTGCCAGCAGCTTGGGGGGCAGAGAAGCTTTCTTT. This codes for CASSLGGREAFF. This chain links TRBV5-5 with TRBJ1-1; a weak D match, TRBD1 (5 bases). Germline V gene data show CDR1 as SGHKS and CDR2 as YYEKEE (reference sequence). V gave up 0 bases and J gave up 8 bases, with 8 bases separating them. The CDR3 extends over 12 amino acids.